Each of the 14 T cell receptor beta chains below was sequenced from the same sample in a study of blood T cell repertoires in COVID-19. Measured with immunoSEQ multiplex PCR; TCRdb has only the in-frame clones, and not every one. This table holds around 170,000 clones, around 80% found once. Sequencing was carried out using peripheral blood. These receptors all come from a man aged 25-45 years with active or convalescent COVID-19.

The rearrangement joins TRBV6-4 to TRBJ1-1; TRBD1 agrees at 9 bases. The CDR3 is 15 residues long. Germline CDR1 is MRHNA and CDR2 is SNTAGT. J lost 5 bases, V lost 5 bases, and 9 bases had no gene match. The CDR3, as DNA: TGTGCCAGCAGTCGAGAGGGACAGGGAGGAACTGAAGCTTTCTTT. It encodes CASSREGQGGTEAFF.

V gene TRBV29-1 combines with J gene TRBJ1-1, with 8 nucleotides matching TRBD1. Germline-derived CDR1 and CDR2 are SQVTM and ANQGSEA. The CDR3 runs to 16 residues. V lost 6 bases and J lost 2; bases outside the gene matches: 14. The CDR3 spells CSVLGTGTHFNTEAFF. In nucleotides, the CDR3 is TGCAGCGTCCTGGGGACAGGCACTCACTTCAACACTGAAGCTTTCTTT.

The chain joins TRBV5-1 to TRBJ2-5, with TRBD2 as a possible D gene (8 bases). There are 15 residues in the CDR3. Trimming removed 4 bases at V and 4 bases at J, with 17 bases between. CDR1 and CDR2 (germline): SGHRS, YFSETQ. Here the CDR3 DNA reads TGCGCCAGCAGCCCCGGGGGGGCAGGGGGAGAGACCCAGTACTTC. Translation: CASSPGGAGGETQYF. Variable domain in full (rest from reference TRBV5-1 and TRBJ2-5): KAGVTQTPRYLIKTRGQQVTLSCSPISGHRSVSWYQQTPGQGLQFLFEYFSETQRNKGNFPGRFSGRQFSNSRSEMNVSTLELGDSALYLCASSPGGAGGETQYFGPGTRLLVL.

The chain combines TRBV7-8 with TRBJ2-3, with 8 bases aligning to TRBD2. J was trimmed by 0 bases and V by 3 bases; bases with no gene match: 2. Germline CDR1 and CDR2: SGHVS and FQNEAQ. The CDR3 extends over 15 amino acids. CDR3 sequence: CASSFRLASTDTQYF. CDR3 DNA: TGTGCCAGCAGCTTTCGACTAGCGAGCACAGATACGCAGTATTTT.

This chain links TRBV19 with TRBJ2-2, with D uncertain. CDR3 length: 12 amino acids. Germline V gene lookup returns CDR1 LNHDA and CDR2 SQIVND (reference sequence). V shed 3 bases and J shed 8 bases, with 7 bases lying between them. The CDR3 loop reads CASSINGGELFF. Here the CDR3 DNA reads TGTGCCAGTAGTATCAACGGGGGGGAGCTGTTTTTT.

The chain couples TRBV5-1 to TRBJ1-4, with 7 bases matching TRBD1. J gave up 4 bases and V 2 bases, and 5 bases lay outside the gene matches. CDR1 SGHRS and CDR2 YFSETQ come from the germline V gene. This CDR3 is 15 amino acids long. In nucleotides, the CDR3 is TGCGCCAGCAGCTTTACAGGGGCCCTTAATGAAAAACTGTTTTTT. This encodes CASSFTGALNEKLFF. The full variable domain, its missing parts supplied by reference TRBV5-1 and TRBJ1-4, is KAGVTQTPRYLIKTRGQQVTLSCSPISGHRSVSWYQQTPGQGLQFLFEYFSETQRNKGNFPGRFSGRQFSNSRSEMNVSTLELGDSALYLCASSFTGALNEKLFFGSGTQLSVL.

The rearrangement links TRBV10-3 to TRBJ1-4; 8 nucleotides agree with TRBD1. The CDR3 is made up of 15 amino acids. Germline CDR1 ENHRY, CDR2 SYGVKD. V lost 0 bases and J lost 5; bases outside the gene matches: 2. CDR3: CAISESQGENEKLFF. DNA of the CDR3: TGTGCCATCAGTGAGTCACAGGGGGAAAATGAAAAACTGTTTTTT.

The V and J genes are TRBV18 and TRBJ2-7; the match to TRBD1 covers 9 bases. The CDR3 consists of 14 residues. Trimming at V came to 5 bases and at J to 1 base, leaving 3 bases not matched to a gene. Germline V gives CDR1 KGHSH, CDR2 LQKENI. The CDR3: CASSKTGGSYEQYF. The DNA for the CDR3 is TGTGCCAGCTCAAAGACAGGGGGTTCCTACGAGCAGTACTTC.

The chain carries TRBV7-6 and TRBJ2-2, with TRBD2 matching over 7 bases. The CDR3 has 17 amino acids. Germline V gives CDR1 SGHVS, CDR2 FNYEAQ. With V trimmed by 5 bases and J by 4 bases, 13 bases remained unmatched. CDR3 protein: CASSPAGVRRGTGELFF. DNA of the CDR3: TGTGCCAGCAGCCCGGCGGGGGTTAGGCGTGGCACCGGGGAGCTGTTTTTT.

This clone is a singleton in its sample. The chain combines TRBV15 with TRBJ1-2; a possible D gene is TRBD1 (6 bases). Germline V gene lookup returns CDR1 LNHNV and CDR2 YYDKDF (reference sequence). V shed 4 bases and J shed 6 bases, with 15 bases lying between them. CDR3 length: 14 amino acids. The CDR3 bases are TGTGCCACCAGCATCCGGACAGTGGTAAATGGCTACACCTTC. Translating gives CATSIRTVVNGYTF.

The rearrangement uses TRBV6-1 and TRBJ1-6; TRBD1 agrees at 9 bases. Germline V CDR1 and CDR2: MNHNS, SASEGT. V lost 3 bases and J lost 9; bases outside the gene matches: 3. The CDR3 spans 14 residues. In nucleotides, the CDR3 is TGTGCCAGCAGTGAGGGACAGGGATTTTCACCCCTCCACTTT. This codes for CASSEGQGFSPLHF.

This clone was detected only once. V and J are TRBV5-6 and TRBJ1-4; no firm D call. The CDR3 is made up of 16 amino acids. The V gene lost 1 base and the J gene lost 0 bases, with 10 bases spanning the gap. Germline CDR1 SGHDT, CDR2 YYEEEE. The CDR3 sequence is CASSLRLEATNEKLFF. The DNA for the CDR3 is TGTGCCAGCAGCTTGCGTTTGGAGGCAACTAATGAAAAACTGTTTTTT.

The chain is built from TRBV5-4 and TRBJ1-5, with TRBD1 as a possible D gene (6 bases). The CDR3 extends over 14 amino acids. Per the germline V gene, CDR1 is SGHNT and CDR2 is YYREEE (reference sequence). V lost 0 bases to trimming and J lost 3 bases, with 7 bases between them. DNA of the CDR3: TGTGCCAGCAGCTTGGACAGGGCCAATCAGCCCCAGCATTTT. Protein: CASSLDRANQPQHF.

This chain joins TRBV5-1 and TRBJ1-1, with D maybe TRBD1 (6 bases). The CDR3 consists of 15 residues. Trimming shortened V by 1 base and J by 4 bases, and 14 bases separated the two germline ends. Germline CDR1 reads SGHRS; CDR2 reads YFSETQ. CDR3 loop: CASSLPKGVGTEAFF. The CDR3, as DNA: TGCGCCAGCAGCTTGCCTAAGGGGGTTGGCACTGAAGCTTTCTTT.